A single sample is the source of the 30 T cell receptor beta chains below, sequenced in a study of cytomegalovirus exposure and HLA in healthy donors. The PCR ran on 60 Vbeta and 13 Jbeta primers. Clones were sequenced by immunoSEQ multiplex PCR, and TCRdb holds only the in-frame ones, with some missing. The sample holds over 150,000 clones, around 75% seen once. The sequenced sample was PBMCs. Receptor source: a male donor in good health and CMV-seronegative.

The V and J genes are TRBV2 and TRBJ2-7; the D gene is possibly TRBD1 (5 bases). The CDR3 extends over 11 amino acids. V was cut by 8 bases and J by 5 bases, with 10 bases left in between. The V gene's germline CDR1 is SNHLY and CDR2 FYNNEI. CDR3 region: CASSGYDEQYF. CDR3 bases: TGTGCCAGCTCAGGGTATGACGAGCAGTACTTC.

The V gene is TRBV6-6, the J gene TRBJ1-3, with 7 nucleotides matching TRBD1. The CDR3 loop spans 16 amino acids. V lost 5 bases and J lost 2; bases outside the gene matches: 9. CDR1 MNHNY and CDR2 SVGAGI come from the germline V gene (reference sequence). For the CDR3, the DNA is TGTGCCAGCAGTATTGGAGACAGGGAGGCTGGAAACACCATATATTTT. Translated: CASSIGDREAGNTIYF.

V gene TRBV12-5 combines with J gene TRBJ1-2; a possible D gene is TRBD1 (6 bases). Germline V lookup: CDR1 LGHNT, CDR2 FRNRAP. Trimming stripped 1 base from V and 4 bases from J, with 13 bases between. This CDR3 has 15 residues. CDR3 nucleotide sequence: TGTGCTAGTGGTTTGGGATTACAGGGCAGCTATGGCTACACCTTC. The encoded protein is CASGLGLQGSYGYTF.

The chain has TRBV9 and TRBJ2-1; D is unclear. This CDR3 contains 15 residues. V was clipped by 0 bases and J by 3 bases, with 10 bases between them. Per the germline V gene, CDR1 is SGDLS and CDR2 is YYNGEE. In DNA, the CDR3 is TGTGCCAGCAGCGTAGGGCAGGTAGTCTACAATGAGCAGTTCTTC. Protein product: CASSVGQVVYNEQFF. The complete variable domain, with remaining parts taken from reference TRBV9 and TRBJ2-1, reads DSGVTQTPKHLITATGQRVTLRCSPRSGDLSVYWYQQSLDQGLQFLIQYYNGEERAKGNILERFSAQQFPDLHSELNLSSLELGDSALYFCASSVGQVVYNEQFFGPGTRLTVL.

This clone was detected a few times. The CDR3 here is CASTQRDREAQPQHF. The DNA of the CDR3 is TGTGCCAGCACCCAAAGGGACAGGGAGGCTCAGCCCCAGCATTTT. This chain joins TRBV28 and TRBJ1-5; 9 bases are a match to TRBD1. Looked up from germline, CDR1 is MDHEN and CDR2 is SYDVKM. There are 15 residues in the CDR3. J lost 6 bases, V lost 7 bases, and 10 bases had no gene match.

V usage is TRBV19 and J usage is TRBJ2-7; D is perhaps TRBD1 (6 bases). V lost 2 bases and J lost 4, with 12 bases in between. Germline loops: CDR1 LNHDA, CDR2 SQIVND (reference sequence). The CDR3 spans 14 residues. The CDR3 spells CASSIQGTMYEQYF. The CDR3 DNA sequence: TGTGCCAGTAGTATACAGGGGACAATGTACGAGCAGTACTTC.

In its sample, this clone was seen once. The V call is TRBV6-5, the J call TRBJ2-7; TRBD1 matches 7 bases. Germline V gives CDR1 MNHEY, CDR2 SVGAGI. The CDR3 has 14 residues. Germline trimming cut 6 bases from V and 0 bases from J; bases unmatched to any gene: 5. CDR3 coding DNA: TGTGCCAGCAGAGGGAAGGGGGCCTCCTACGAGCAGTACTTC. As protein: CASRGKGASYEQYF.

The V and J genes are TRBV30 and TRBJ1-2; 8 nucleotides align to TRBD1. The CDR3 is made up of 15 amino acids. Germline trimming cut 1 base from V and 4 bases from J; bases unmatched to any gene: 8. Germline assignment: CDR1 GTSNPN and CDR2 SVGIG (reference sequence). CDR3 bases: TGTGCCTGGAGTGGGACAGGGTTTTGGAGCTATGGCTACACCTTC. Its translation is CAWSGTGFWSYGYTF.

This clone occurred a few times. V is TRBV30 and J is TRBJ2-7; 7 bases are a match to TRBD1. The CDR3 is made up of 13 amino acids. V trimming: 3 bases; J trimming: 2 bases; junction bases outside the gene matches: 4. Per the germline V gene, CDR1 is GTSNPN and CDR2 is SVGIG (reference sequence). In DNA, the CDR3 is TGTGCCTGGAGACGGGACAGACCCTACGAGCAGTACTTC. It encodes CAWRRDRPYEQYF. Drawing the rest from reference TRBV30 and TRBJ2-7, the complete variable domain is SQTIHQWPATLVQPVGSPLSLECTVEGTSNPNLYWYRQAAGRGLQLLFYSVGIGQISSEVPQNLSASRPQDRQFILSSKKLLLSDSGFYLCAWRRDRPYEQYFGPGTRLTVT.

The genes are TRBV29-1 and TRBJ1-5, with 7 bases that match TRBD1. From germline, CDR1 is SQVTM and CDR2 ANQGSEA. J gave up 4 bases and V 7 bases, and 10 bases lay outside the gene matches. The CDR3 has 14 amino acids. The CDR3 loop reads CSATTGVGNQPQHF. The CDR3, as DNA: TGCAGCGCCACAACAGGGGTAGGAAATCAGCCCCAGCATTTT.

This clone was observed a handful of times. The J gene is TRBJ2-3, the V gene TRBV5-1; TRBD1 matches at 9 bases. The ends lost 3 bases at V and 2 bases at J; junction bases unmatched: 7. This CDR3 spans 16 amino acids. The germline gives CDR1 SGHRS, CDR2 YFSETQ. The CDR3 bases are TGCGCCAGCAGCTACCGGGACAGGGTACCCACAGATACGCAGTATTTT. Encoded protein: CASSYRDRVPTDTQYF.

V gene TRBV9 combines with J gene TRBJ2-2; TRBD1 matches at 8 bases. After removal of 1 base from V and 3 bases from J, the junction contained 11 bases not matched to a gene. The CDR3 sequence is 18 residues long. Germline loops: CDR1 SGDLS, CDR2 YYNGEE. The DNA for the CDR3 is TGTGCCAGCAGCGTATCGGCAGGGGGCCTGCGATACACCGGGGAGCTGTTTTTT. Translated, it gives CASSVSAGGLRYTGELFF.

The chain joins TRBV7-2 to TRBJ1-1; D possibly corresponds to TRBD1 (6 bases). Trimming took off 4 bases at V and 3 bases at J, with 15 bases between the two ends. This CDR3 spans 15 amino acids. Germline CDR1 and CDR2: SGHTA and FQGNSA. The CDR3 DNA reads as TGTGCCAGCAGCTGGGGAGGGGGGCTTCACACTGAAGCTTTCTTT. Translation: CASSWGGGLHTEAFF.

The chain has TRBV27 and TRBJ1-1, with D perhaps TRBD1 (6 bases). This CDR3 has 14 residues. CDR1 MNHEY and CDR2 SMNVEV come from the germline V gene (reference sequence). V was pared by 8 bases and J by 1 base, with 14 bases between. CDR3 in amino acids: CASRDIGGNTEAFF. The CDR3 DNA reads as TGTGCCAGCCGGGACATAGGGGGGAACACTGAAGCTTTCTTT.

V gene TRBV6-5 combines with J gene TRBJ1-1; D uncertain. The CDR3 covers 13 residues. CDR1 and CDR2 (germline): MNHEY, SVGAGI. V lost 7 bases and J 3 bases, leaving 12 bases between the germline ends. The CDR3 sequence is CASTYSRDTEAFF. The CDR3 bases are TGTGCCAGCACTTATTCGAGGGACACTGAAGCTTTCTTT.

The chain employs TRBV19 and TRBJ1-3; D perhaps matches TRBD1 (5 bases). The germline gives CDR1 LNHDA, CDR2 SQIVND (reference sequence). This CDR3 comprises 13 residues. Deletions cut 6 bases from V and 3 bases from J, with 9 bases between. The CDR3: CASSTDIGNTIYF. As DNA, the CDR3 is TGTGCCAGTAGCACGGACATTGGAAACACCATATATTTT. The whole variable domain, filled in from reference TRBV19 and TRBJ1-3, reads DGGITQSPKYLFRKEGQNVTLSCEQNLNHDAMYWYRQDPGQGLRLIYYSQIVNDFQKGDIAEGYSVSREKKESFPLTVTSAQKNPTAFYLCASSTDIGNTIYFGEGSWLTVV.

The CDR3 region has the DNA TGTGCCAGCAGCCCAGGGACTAGCGGGACAGGGTACTTC. It encodes CASSPGTSGTGYF. The V gene is TRBV7-2, the J gene TRBJ2-7, with 13 bases aligning to TRBD2. Germline CDR1 SGHTA, CDR2 FQGNSA. The length of the CDR3 is 13 residues. Germline trimming cut 5 bases from V and 12 bases from J; bases unmatched to any gene: 7. Complete variable domain (other parts from reference TRBV7-2 and TRBJ2-7): GAGVSQSPSNKVTEKGKDVELRCDPISGHTALYWYRQSLGQGLEFLIYFQGNSAPDKSGLPSDRFSAERTGGSVSTLTIQRTQQEDSAVYLCASSPGTSGTGYFGPGTRLTVT.

This clone occurred a few times. The chain links TRBV4-1 to TRBJ1-2; 8 nucleotides agree with TRBD1. Looked up from germline, CDR1 is MGHRA and CDR2 is YSYEKL. Trimming took 4 bases from V and 4 from J; bases not matched to a gene: 11. This CDR3 is 16 amino acids long. The CDR3 DNA reads as TGCGCCAGCAGCCGTACATACCAGGGGGCAAGCTATGGCTACACCTTC. As protein: CASSRTYQGASYGYTF.

Concerning this clone itself: The junction does not match germline at one end; this may be a read error. The J gene is TRBJ2-1, the V gene TRBV6-5, with a possible D match to TRBD2 (5 bases). Germline V gene data show CDR1 as MNHEY and CDR2 as SVGAGI. CDR3 size: 16 residues. The CDR3 sequence: CASSNSVGGAYNEQFF. The CDR3 coding sequence is TGTGCCAGCAGTAACTCTGTCGGAGGAGCCTACAATGAGCAGTTCTTC.

This clone was observed a single time. The chain couples TRBV4-1 to TRBJ2-7; 7 positions match TRBD2. After removal of 1 base from V and 6 bases from J, the junction contained 3 bases not matched to a gene. The CDR3 has 13 amino acids. Germline assignment: CDR1 MGHRA and CDR2 YSYEKL. The CDR3 bases are TGCGCCAGCAGCCAAGTGGGGGGGGGCGAGCAGTACTTC. This sequence encodes CASSQVGGGEQYF.

V is TRBV5-4 and J is TRBJ1-2, with D possibly TRBD1 on 6 matching bases. Germline-derived CDR1 and CDR2 are SGHNT and YYREEE (reference sequence). Trimming left V 2 bases short and J 4 bases short, with 9 bases between. The CDR3 spans 13 residues. The CDR3, as DNA: TGTGCCAGCAGCTTCCCGGACAGCTATGGCTACACCTTC. Amino acid sequence: CASSFPDSYGYTF.

V and J are TRBV14 and TRBJ2-3; TRBD2 matches 7 bases. CDR3 length: 14 amino acids. Germline V gene sequence: CDR1 SGHDN, CDR2 FVKESK. CDR3 loop: CPRQRDPSTDTQYF. The CDR3 coding sequence is TGTCCCCGACAGCGGGATCCAAGCACAGATACGCAGTATTTT.

The rearrangement joins TRBV28 to TRBJ2-3, with 12 bases matching TRBD2. Germline loops: CDR1 MDHEN, CDR2 SYDVKM. The CDR3 runs to 16 residues. J lost 3 bases, V lost 2 bases, and 3 bases had no gene match. Here the CDR3 reads CASSLGLAGMTDTQYF. For the CDR3, the DNA is TGTGCCAGCAGTTTAGGACTAGCGGGGATGACAGATACGCAGTATTTT.

V usage is TRBV7-9 and J usage is TRBJ1-4; D possibly corresponds to TRBD1 (6 bases). Germline V gives CDR1 SEHNR, CDR2 FQNEAQ (reference sequence). CDR3 size: 13 residues. V was pared by 5 bases and J by 5 bases, with 9 bases between. Written as DNA, the CDR3 is TGTGCCAGCAGCGGACAGCAAAATGAAAAACTGTTTTTT. Amino acid sequence: CASSGQQNEKLFF.

The chain uses TRBV7-9 and TRBJ2-1; D might be TRBD2 (6 bases). The germline V gene has CDR1 SEHNR and CDR2 FQNEAQ (reference sequence). This CDR3 is 12 amino acids long. With 3 bases removed from V and 7 bases from J, the gap between germline ends came to 7 bases. The CDR3 spells CASSFLANEQFF. CDR3 bases: TGTGCCAGCAGCTTCCTAGCGAATGAGCAGTTCTTC.

This clone is a singleton in its sample. The chain combines TRBV6-5 with TRBJ1-6; D is uncertain. The germline CDR1 and CDR2 sequences are MNHEY and SVGAGI. CDR3 length: 16 amino acids. The V gene lost 2 bases and the J gene lost 0 bases, with 8 bases spanning the gap. The CDR3 DNA follows: TGTGCCAGCAGTTACGACTCGACCTCCTATAATTCACCCCTCCACTTT. As protein: CASSYDSTSYNSPLHF.

This clone was detected once. The V call is TRBV29-1, the J call TRBJ1-4, with D hard to call. CDR1 and CDR2 (germline): SQVTM, ANQGSEA. V was shortened by 5 bases and J by 3 bases, with 16 bases between the two germline ends. This CDR3 is built from 15 residues. Written as DNA, the CDR3 is TGCAGCGTTTCGGGAGCCGCTTCCTCTAATGAAAAACTGTTTTTT. Translation: CSVSGAASSNEKLFF.

This clone occurred once. This chain uses TRBV12-5 with TRBJ1-5, with 7 bases fitting TRBD1. V shed 1 base, J shed 5 bases, and the junction held 2 bases outside the gene matches. Looked up from germline, CDR1 is LGHNT and CDR2 is FRNRAP. The CDR3 length is 14 residues. CDR3 loop: CASGLGQGDQPQHF. Here the CDR3 DNA reads TGTGCTAGTGGTTTGGGACAGGGCGATCAGCCCCAGCATTTT. The entire variable domain, with the rest obtained from reference TRBV12-5 and TRBJ1-5, is as follows: DARVTQTPRHKVTEMGQEVTMRCQPILGHNTVFWYRQTMMQGLELLAYFRNRAPLDDSGMPKDRFSAEMPDATLATLKIQPSEPRDSAVYFCASGLGQGDQPQHFGDGTRLSIL.

The J gene is TRBJ2-1, the V gene TRBV4-1; D might be TRBD2 (5 bases). V was clipped by 4 bases and J by 3 bases, with 22 bases between them. The CDR3 is 18 residues long. From germline, CDR1 is MGHRA and CDR2 YSYEKL. The CDR3 DNA sequence: TGCGCCAGCAGCCCCAAAACCCTTAGCGTGGGTTTCTACAATGAGCAGTTCTTC. Translating gives CASSPKTLSVGFYNEQFF.

The chain combines TRBV27 with TRBJ1-2, with 8 bases matching TRBD1. This CDR3 has 13 residues. In germline, CDR1 is MNHEY, CDR2 SMNVEV (reference sequence). V shed 6 bases, J shed 8 bases, and the junction held 8 bases outside the gene matches. The CDR3 region has the DNA TGTGCCAGCAGCCCCCAGGGGGCGGGAGGCTACACCTTC. This codes for CASSPQGAGGYTF.